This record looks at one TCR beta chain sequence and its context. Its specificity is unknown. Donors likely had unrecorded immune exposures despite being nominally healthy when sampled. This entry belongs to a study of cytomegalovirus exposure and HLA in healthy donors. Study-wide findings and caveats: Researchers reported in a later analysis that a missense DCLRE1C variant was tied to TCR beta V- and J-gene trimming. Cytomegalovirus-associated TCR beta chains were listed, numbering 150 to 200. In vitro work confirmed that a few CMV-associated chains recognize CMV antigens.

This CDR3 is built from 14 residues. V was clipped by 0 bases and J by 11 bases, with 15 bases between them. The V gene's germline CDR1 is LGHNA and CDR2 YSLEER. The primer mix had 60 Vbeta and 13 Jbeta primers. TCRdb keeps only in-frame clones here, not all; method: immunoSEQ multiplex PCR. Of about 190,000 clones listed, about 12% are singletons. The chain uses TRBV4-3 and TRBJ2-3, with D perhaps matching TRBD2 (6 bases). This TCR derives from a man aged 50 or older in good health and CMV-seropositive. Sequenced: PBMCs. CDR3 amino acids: CASSQDTIGGKQYF. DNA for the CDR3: TGCGCCAGCAGCCAAGATACAATAGGAGGGAAGCAGTATTTT.